These 26 T cell receptor beta chains originate from one sample sequenced in a study of control samples from healthy donors and cancer patients. Repertoires were generated with immunoSEQ multiplex PCR, while TCRdb's copy carries only in-frame clones and drops some. Among 400,000 to 450,000 clones listed, 75% to 95% were seen once. Material: PBMCs. These receptors all stem from a man aged 35-49 years with head and neck cancer.

This clone was seen just once. This chain uses TRBV7-2 with TRBJ2-3, with 8 bases identical to TRBD2. Germline loops: CDR1 SGHTA, CDR2 FQGNSA. The V gene end was trimmed by 1 base and the J gene end by 6 bases; junction bases not matched to a gene: 6. The CDR3 contains 15 residues. CDR3 region: CASSLGPAGVDTQYF. For the CDR3, the DNA is TGTGCCAGCAGCTTAGGTCCAGCGGGGGTGGATACGCAGTATTTT. Variable domain in full (rest from reference TRBV7-2 and TRBJ2-3): GAGVSQSPSNKVTEKGKDVELRCDPISGHTALYWYRQSLGQGLEFLIYFQGNSAPDKSGLPSDRFSAERTGGSVSTLTIQRTQQEDSAVYLCASSLGPAGVDTQYFGPGTRLTVL.

The chain recombines TRBV5-1 with TRBJ2-5; a possible D gene is TRBD2 (7 bases). The germline V and J ends were trimmed by 0 bases and 2 bases, with 11 bases remaining between them. CDR3 size: 15 residues. Germline-derived CDR1 and CDR2 are SGHRS and YFSETQ. The CDR3 DNA sequence: TGCGCCAGCAGCTTGGGGCGGGGGCGACAAGAGACCCAGTACTTC. Protein: CASSLGRGRQETQYF.

The V call is TRBV7-9, the J call TRBJ2-3; the D is unclear. V lost 0 bases and J 6 bases, leaving 7 bases between the germline ends. The V gene's germline CDR1 is SEHNR and CDR2 FQNEAQ (reference sequence). The CDR3 contains 13 residues. CDR3 DNA: TGTGCCAGCAGCTTAGCCTCTTGGGATACGCAGTATTTT. This translates into CASSLASWDTQYF.

This rearrangement joins TRBV6-1 to TRBJ2-7; D call uncertain. Germline V gives CDR1 MNHNS, CDR2 SASEGT. The CDR3 loop spans 14 amino acids. The ends were cut back, 2 bases at V and 1 base at J, with 9 bases in the middle. CDR3 nucleotides: TGTGCCAGCAGTGAATTGGTTGGGTCCTACGAGCAGTACTTC. It encodes CASSELVGSYEQYF.

V gene TRBV27 combines with J gene TRBJ1-1; no clear D gene. Germline values: CDR1 MNHEY, CDR2 SMNVEV (reference sequence). The CDR3 is 16 residues long. The V and J ends lost 7 bases and 0 bases respectively, with 18 bases between them. Here the CDR3 reads CASNGLRNTMNTEAFF. The DNA for the CDR3 is TGTGCCAGCAATGGGCTCCGAAATACTATGAACACTGAAGCTTTCTTT.

This sequence joins TRBV19 and TRBJ2-5; TRBD2 might be the D (6 bases). Germline V gene lookup returns CDR1 LNHDA and CDR2 SQIVND (reference sequence). Trimming took off 5 bases at V and 4 bases at J, with 17 bases between the two ends. This CDR3 contains 15 residues. The CDR3 is CASSVTGVGGETQYF. DNA of the CDR3: TGTGCCAGTAGTGTGACGGGGGTCGGAGGAGAGACCCAGTACTTC.

This chain uses TRBV3-1 (or the pseudogene TRBV3-2) with TRBJ2-6; the D gene is possibly TRBD2 (5 bases). Trimming cost V 5 bases and J 0 bases, with 17 bases left between them. The CDR3 is 18 residues long. In germline, CDR1 is LGHDT, CDR2 YNNKEL (reference sequence). The CDR3 is CASSTQEATFSGANVLTF. The CDR3 coding sequence is TGTGCCAGCAGCACCCAGGAGGCAACTTTCTCTGGGGCCAACGTCCTGACTTTC.

V is TRBV24-1 and J is TRBJ2-3; TRBD1 is a possible D gene (5 bases). The CDR3 consists of 15 residues. V lost 5 bases to trimming and J lost 0 bases, with 11 bases between them. The germline V gene encodes CDR1 KGHDR and CDR2 SFDVKD. In nucleotides, the CDR3 is TGTGCCACCAGTGTAACAGGCGAAAGCACAGATACGCAGTATTTT. Protein: CATSVTGESTDTQYF.

V gene TRBV28 combines with J gene TRBJ1-6; TRBD1 matches 10 bases. V dropped 5 bases and J dropped 7; count of bases not matched to a gene: 5. This CDR3 contains 15 residues. Germline-derived CDR1 and CDR2 are MDHEN and SYDVKM. Here the CDR3 DNA reads TGTGCCAGCAGTGGGGGACAGGGGCTGAATTCACCCCTCCACTTT. The encoded protein is CASSGGQGLNSPLHF. Variable domain in full (rest from reference TRBV28 and TRBJ1-6): DVKVTQSSRYLVKRTGEKVFLECVQDMDHENMFWYRQDPGLGLRLIYFSYDVKMKEKGDIPEGYSVSREKKERFSLILESASTNQTSMYLCASSGGQGLNSPLHFGNGTRLTVT.

The rearrangement links TRBV10-2 to TRBJ2-3; D is unclear. The CDR3 covers 15 residues. Between the trimmed V and J ends, which lost 6 bases and 0 bases, there was a span of 13 bases. The germline CDR1 and CDR2 sequences are WSHSY and SAAADI. The CDR3 protein is CASSYQASSTDTQYF. CDR3 nucleotide sequence: TGCGCCAGCAGCTACCAAGCGAGTAGCACAGATACGCAGTATTTT.

About this clone itself: The same CDR3 can be traced to other DNA sequences in this sample. The chain carries TRBV2 and TRBJ2-7; D unclear. The CDR3 runs 11 residues. Germline CDR1 SNHLY, CDR2 FYNNEI. The V end lost 3 bases, the J end lost 2 bases, and 2 bases lay between the germline ends. As DNA, the CDR3 is TGTGCCAGCAGTGAGACCTACGAGCAGTACTTC. This encodes CASSETYEQYF. Using reference TRBV2 and TRBJ2-7 for the parts outside the CDR3, the full variable domain is EPEVTQTPSHQVTQMGQEVILRCVPISNHLYFYWYRQILGQKVEFLVSFYNNEISEKSEIFDDQFSVERPDGSNFTLKIRSTKLEDSAMYFCASSETYEQYFGPGTRLTVT.

This sequence joins TRBV10-1 and TRBJ2-5, with no clear D. The CDR3 runs to 17 residues. Germline V gene data show CDR1 as WNHNN and CDR2 as SYGVQD (reference sequence). V was clipped by 0 bases and J by 1 base, with 15 bases between them. CDR3 in amino acids: CASSESSGIRLQETQYF. In nucleotides, the CDR3 is TGCGCCAGCAGTGAGTCGTCAGGCATCCGCCTCCAAGAGACCCAGTACTTC.

J is TRBJ1-4 and V is TRBV4-2; 7 bases are shared with TRBD1. The J segment lost 9 bases and the V segment lost 0 bases, leaving 4 bases of the junction unmatched. The CDR3 extends over 14 amino acids. The germline CDR1 and CDR2 sequences are LGHNA and YNFKEQ. The CDR3 DNA reads as TGTGCCAGCAGCCAAGATCTACAGGGGCAAAAACTGTTTTTT. Translating it yields CASSQDLQGQKLFF.

The chain is built from TRBV28 and TRBJ2-7; 7 bases align to TRBD1. V shed 6 bases and J 3 bases; nucleotides not matched to a gene: 11. CDR1 and CDR2 from the germline V gene are MDHEN and SYDVKM. This CDR3 contains 15 residues. CDR3 protein: CASRSGTVGDYEQYF. The CDR3 DNA reads as TGTGCCAGCAGATCAGGGACAGTAGGAGACTACGAGCAGTACTTC.

The chain recombines TRBV18 with TRBJ2-3; 8 bases are shared with TRBD2. The CDR3 contains 16 residues. Germline loops: CDR1 KGHSH, CDR2 LQKENI. The V segment lost 3 bases and the J segment 2 bases; nucleotides outside the gene matches: 7. The CDR3, as DNA: TGTGCCAGCTCACCCTTGTACGGGGGGGCCACAGATACGCAGTATTTT. This sequence encodes CASSPLYGGATDTQYF.

This clone was picked up one time. The chain uses TRBV7-3 and TRBJ2-3; the D gene is possibly TRBD1 (5 bases). This CDR3 spans 14 amino acids. Germline lookup yields CDR1 SGHTA and CDR2 FQGTGA. The ends were cut back, 6 bases at V and 6 bases at J, with 16 bases in the middle. CDR3 DNA: TGTGCCAGCAGTTTAGGGGCCGCCGGGGATACGCAGTATTTT. It specifies CASSLGAAGDTQYF. The full variable domain, with the rest looked up from reference TRBV7-3 and TRBJ2-3, is GAGVSQTPSNKVTEKGKYVELRCDPISGHTALYWYRQSLGQGPEFLIYFQGTGAADDSGLPNDRFFAVRPEGSVSTLKIQRTERGDSAVYLCASSLGAAGDTQYFGPGTRLTVL.

V usage is TRBV3-1 (or the pseudogene TRBV3-2) and J usage is TRBJ1-5, with D maybe TRBD1 (5 bases). Germline V CDR1 and CDR2: LGHDT, YNNKEL (reference sequence). Trimming removed 1 base from V and 6 bases from J, with 7 bases in between. This CDR3 contains 13 residues. The CDR3 DNA follows: TGTGCCAGCAGCCAAGGGGACGCTCAGCCCCAGCATTTT. Its protein product is CASSQGDAQPQHF.

The chain couples TRBV4-2 to TRBJ2-5; D is unresolved. This CDR3 has 14 residues. Trimming pared 0 bases from V and 5 bases from J, leaving 10 bases between. Germline loops: CDR1 LGHNA, CDR2 YNFKEQ. In DNA form, the CDR3 reads TGTGCCAGCAGCCAAGAGATCAACCCCGAGACCCAGTACTTC. Translated, it gives CASSQEINPETQYF.

The chain employs TRBV7-9 and TRBJ2-1; 7 bases line up with TRBD2. Germline V CDR1 and CDR2: SEHNR, FQNEAQ (reference sequence). V lost 6 bases to trimming and J lost 0 bases; unmatched junction nucleotides: 2. This CDR3 comprises 14 residues. CDR3: CASRGGVSYNEQFF. The CDR3 DNA reads TGTGCCAGCAGGGGAGGGGTCTCCTACAATGAGCAGTTCTTC. The full variable domain, in which reference TRBV7-9 and TRBJ2-1 provide the parts outside the CDR3, is DTGVSQNPRHKITKRGQNVTFRCDPISEHNRLYWYRQTLGQGPEFLTYFQNEAQLEKSRLLSDRFSAERPKGSFSTLEIQRTEQGDSAMYLCASRGGVSYNEQFFGPGTRLTVL.

The rearrangement joins TRBV11-2 to TRBJ2-1; no firm D call. This CDR3 has 14 residues. The V gene's germline CDR1 is SGHAT and CDR2 FQNNGV. Trimming pared 5 bases from V and 5 bases from J, leaving 13 bases between. CDR3 amino acids: CASSPVAVHNEQFF. In DNA, the CDR3 is TGTGCCAGCAGCCCCGTCGCTGTCCACAATGAGCAGTTCTTC.

The chain joins TRBV7-3 to TRBJ2-1, with a tentative D call TRBD2 (5 bases). Germline lookup yields CDR1 SGHTA and CDR2 FQGTGA. CDR3 length: 14 residues. Trimming cost V 3 bases and J 7 bases, with 13 bases left between them. CDR3 region: CASSLGLATNEQFF. CDR3 coding DNA: TGTGCCAGCAGCTTGGGCCTAGCAACAAATGAGCAGTTCTTC.

This rearrangement joins TRBV11-1 to TRBJ2-3; maybe TRBD1 (6 bases). Trimming removed 2 bases from V and 1 base from J, with 13 bases in between. CDR3 length: 16 residues. Germline lookup yields CDR1 SGHAT and CDR2 FQDESV (reference sequence). The CDR3 loop reads CASSLRQAGGTDTQYF. The DNA for the CDR3 is TGTGCCAGCAGCTTACGACAGGCTGGGGGCACAGATACGCAGTATTTT.

This rearrangement joins TRBV27 to TRBJ2-7; 8 nucleotides match TRBD1. The CDR3 contains 14 residues. Germline loops: CDR1 MNHEY, CDR2 SMNVEV (reference sequence). V shed 6 bases and J 0 bases; nucleotides not matched to a gene: 4. The CDR3 DNA reads as TGTGCCAGCAGACAGGGGGTCCACTCCTACGAGCAGTACTTC. Encoded protein: CASRQGVHSYEQYF.

J is TRBJ1-5 and V is TRBV24-1; D not resolved. The CDR3 is made up of 13 amino acids. Germline V gene sequence: CDR1 KGHDR, CDR2 SFDVKD. V dropped 7 bases and J dropped 3 bases, with 9 bases sitting between them. The CDR3 sequence: CATRGRNNQPQHF. The CDR3 coding sequence is TGTGCCACCAGAGGACGGAACAATCAGCCCCAGCATTTT.

This sequence joins TRBV6-5 and TRBJ1-2; D might be TRBD1 (6 bases). The CDR3 is made up of 15 amino acids. The germline V and J ends were trimmed by 2 bases and 4 bases, with 14 bases remaining between them. Germline assignment: CDR1 MNHEY and CDR2 SVGAGI. This CDR3 is CASSYPSAGAYGYTF. In nucleotides, the CDR3 is TGTGCCAGCAGTTACCCGTCGGCAGGGGCCTATGGCTACACCTTC.

Of note for this clone: One junction end does not reproduce the germline sequence, and a read error may be involved. V gene TRBV7-3 combines with J gene TRBJ2-1; D may be TRBD2 (6 bases). The germline V gene has CDR1 SGHTA and CDR2 FQGTGA. The CDR3 runs to 16 residues. As DNA, the CDR3 is TGTGCCAGCAGTTTAATGGGCGGGGCGGTCTACAATGAGCAGTTCTTC. This codes for CASSLMGGAVYNEQFF.